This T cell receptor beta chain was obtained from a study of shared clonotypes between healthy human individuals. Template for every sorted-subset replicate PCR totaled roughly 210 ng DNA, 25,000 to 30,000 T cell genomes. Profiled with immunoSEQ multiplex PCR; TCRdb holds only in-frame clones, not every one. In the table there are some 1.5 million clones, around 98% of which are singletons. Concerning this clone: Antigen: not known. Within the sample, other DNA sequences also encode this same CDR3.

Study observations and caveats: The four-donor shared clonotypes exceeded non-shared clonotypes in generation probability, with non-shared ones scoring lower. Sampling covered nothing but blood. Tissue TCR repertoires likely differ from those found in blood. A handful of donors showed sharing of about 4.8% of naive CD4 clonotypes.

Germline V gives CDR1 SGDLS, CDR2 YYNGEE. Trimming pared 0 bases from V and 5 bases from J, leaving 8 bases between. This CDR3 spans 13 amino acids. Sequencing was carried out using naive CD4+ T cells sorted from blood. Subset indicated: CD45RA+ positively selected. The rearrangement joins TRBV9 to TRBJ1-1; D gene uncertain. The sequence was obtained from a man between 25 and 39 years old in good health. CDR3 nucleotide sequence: TGTGCCAGCAGCGTAGCTACGGGGACTGAAGCTTTCTTT. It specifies CASSVATGTEAFF. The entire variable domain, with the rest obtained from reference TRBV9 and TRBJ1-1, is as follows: DSGVTQTPKHLITATGQRVTLRCSPRSGDLSVYWYQQSLDQGLQFLIQYYNGEERAKGNILERFSAQQFPDLHSELNLSSLELGDSALYFCASSVATGTEAFFGQGTRLTVV.